This record covers a single T cell receptor (beta chain). Its matching antigen is unknown. The sample comes from a study of T cells in localized non-small cell lung cancer. The table came from immunoSEQ multiplex PCR; TCRdb's copy has only in-frame clones and leaves some out. This sample has 5,000 to 6,500 clones, with 20% to 25% found just once. The study's findings and limits: Uninvolved adjacent lung had higher T cell clonality than tumor and all other tissues.

Germline lookup yields CDR1 MNHGY and CDR2 SAAAGT. The length of the CDR3 is 16 residues. V was cut by 10 bases and J by 1 base, with 19 bases left in between. This sequence originates from a female donor over 55 with stage I lung adenocarcinoma. The rearrangement uses TRBV6-8 and TRBJ2-2; possible D gene TRBD2, 5 bases. This specimen consisted of lung tumor tissue, obtained before any cancer treatment. As DNA, the CDR3 is TGTGCCACCCTAGACCTGGGCGGACTGAACACCGGGGAGCTGTTTTTT. It codes for CATLDLGGLNTGELFF.